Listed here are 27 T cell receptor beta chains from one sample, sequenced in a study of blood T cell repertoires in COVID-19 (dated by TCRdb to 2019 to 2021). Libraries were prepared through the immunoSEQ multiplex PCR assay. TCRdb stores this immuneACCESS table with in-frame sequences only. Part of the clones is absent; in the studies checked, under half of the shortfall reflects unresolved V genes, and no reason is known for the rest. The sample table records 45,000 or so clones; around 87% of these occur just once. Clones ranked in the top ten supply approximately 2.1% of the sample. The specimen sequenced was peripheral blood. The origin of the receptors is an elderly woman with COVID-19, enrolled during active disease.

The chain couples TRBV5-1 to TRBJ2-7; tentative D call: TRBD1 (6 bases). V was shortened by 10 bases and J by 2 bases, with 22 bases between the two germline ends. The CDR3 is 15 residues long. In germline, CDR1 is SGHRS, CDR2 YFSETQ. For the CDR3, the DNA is TGCGCCGGACAGCGAGGGATATTAACCACCTACGAGCAGTACTTC. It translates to CAGQRGILTTYEQYF.

CDR3 region: CASSLSSRGETQYF. DNA for the CDR3: TGTGCCAGCAGCTTATCTAGTCGTGGCGAGACCCAGTACTTC. J is TRBJ2-5 and V is TRBV7-2; D remains unclear. Trimming took 2 bases from V and 5 from J, leaving 12 bases between them. The CDR3 length is 14 residues. Germline V CDR1 and CDR2: SGHTA, FQGNSA.

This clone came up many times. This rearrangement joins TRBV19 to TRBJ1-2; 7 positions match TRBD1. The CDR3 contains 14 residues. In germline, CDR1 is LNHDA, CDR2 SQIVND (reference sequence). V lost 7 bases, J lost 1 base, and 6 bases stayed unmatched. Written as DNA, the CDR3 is TGTGCCAGTACGGTACAGGGGAGTAACTATGGCTACACCTTC. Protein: CASTVQGSNYGYTF.

CDR3 in amino acids: CASSDASGVETQYF. In DNA form, the CDR3 reads TGTGCCAGCAGTGATGCTAGCGGGGTGGAGACCCAGTACTTC. The chain has TRBV2 and TRBJ2-5, with 9 bases lining up with TRBD2. This CDR3 comprises 14 residues. Germline V CDR1 and CDR2: SNHLY, FYNNEI. The V gene end was trimmed by 3 bases and the J gene end by 5 bases; junction bases not matched to a gene: 4.

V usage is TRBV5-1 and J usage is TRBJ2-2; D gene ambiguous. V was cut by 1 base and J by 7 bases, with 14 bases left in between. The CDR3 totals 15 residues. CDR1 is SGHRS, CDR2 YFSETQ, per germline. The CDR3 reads CASSLTQTRGGELFF. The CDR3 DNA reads TGCGCCAGCAGCTTGACGCAAACCAGAGGCGGGGAGCTGTTTTTT.

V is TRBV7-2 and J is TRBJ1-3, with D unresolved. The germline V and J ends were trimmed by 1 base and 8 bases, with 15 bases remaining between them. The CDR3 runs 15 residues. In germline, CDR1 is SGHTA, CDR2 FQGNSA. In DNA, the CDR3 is TGTGCCAGCAGCTTAGGGGCCCAACACCCGGACACCATATATTTT. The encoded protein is CASSLGAQHPDTIYF.

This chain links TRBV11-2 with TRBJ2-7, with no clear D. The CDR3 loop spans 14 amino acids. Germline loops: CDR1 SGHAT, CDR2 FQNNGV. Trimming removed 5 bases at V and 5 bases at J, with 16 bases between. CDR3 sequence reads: CASSQQSQFNEQYF. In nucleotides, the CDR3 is TGTGCCAGCAGCCAACAGTCGCAGTTCAACGAGCAGTACTTC.

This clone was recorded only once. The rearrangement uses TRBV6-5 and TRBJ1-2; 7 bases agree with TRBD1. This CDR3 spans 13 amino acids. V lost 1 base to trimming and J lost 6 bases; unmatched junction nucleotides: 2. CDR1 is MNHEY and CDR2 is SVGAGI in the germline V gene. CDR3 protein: CASSYLTGDGYTF. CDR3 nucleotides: TGTGCCAGCAGTTACTTAACAGGGGATGGCTACACCTTC.

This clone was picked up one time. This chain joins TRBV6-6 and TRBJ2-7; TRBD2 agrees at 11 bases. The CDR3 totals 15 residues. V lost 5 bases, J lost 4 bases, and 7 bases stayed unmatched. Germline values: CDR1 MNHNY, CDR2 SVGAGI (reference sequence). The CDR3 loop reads CASSRTSGGEYEQYF. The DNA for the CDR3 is TGTGCCAGCAGTAGAACTAGCGGGGGAGAGTACGAGCAGTACTTC.

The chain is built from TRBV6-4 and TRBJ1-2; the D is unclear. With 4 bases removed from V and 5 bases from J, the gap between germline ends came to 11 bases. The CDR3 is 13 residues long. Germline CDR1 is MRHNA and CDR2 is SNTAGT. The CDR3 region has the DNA TGTGCCAGCAGTGTTAGGACGGGGTATGGCTACACCTTC. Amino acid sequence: CASSVRTGYGYTF.

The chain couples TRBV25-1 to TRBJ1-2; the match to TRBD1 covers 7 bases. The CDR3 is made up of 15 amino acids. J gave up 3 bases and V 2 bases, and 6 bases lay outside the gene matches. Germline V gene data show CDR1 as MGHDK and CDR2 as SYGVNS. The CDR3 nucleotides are TGTGCCAGCAGTGAACCCGGACAGGCAGACTATGGCTACACCTTC. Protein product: CASSEPGQADYGYTF.

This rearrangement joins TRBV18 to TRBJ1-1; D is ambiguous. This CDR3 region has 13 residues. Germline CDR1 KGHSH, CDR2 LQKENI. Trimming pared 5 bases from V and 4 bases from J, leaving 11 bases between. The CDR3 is CASSTSSGTEAFF. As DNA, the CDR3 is TGTGCCAGCTCAACGAGTAGTGGCACTGAAGCTTTCTTT.

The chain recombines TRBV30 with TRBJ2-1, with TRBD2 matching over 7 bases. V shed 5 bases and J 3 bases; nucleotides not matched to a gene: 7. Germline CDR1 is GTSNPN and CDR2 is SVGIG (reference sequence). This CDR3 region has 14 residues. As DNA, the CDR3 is TGTGCCTGGGGGGAGCGGGGCCTCTACAATGAGCAGTTCTTC. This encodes CAWGERGLYNEQFF. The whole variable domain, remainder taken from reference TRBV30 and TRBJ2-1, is SQTIHQWPATLVQPVGSPLSLECTVEGTSNPNLYWYRQAAGRGLQLLFYSVGIGQISSEVPQNLSASRPQDRQFILSSKKLLLSDSGFYLCAWGERGLYNEQFFGPGTRLTVL.

This chain's CDR3 is CASSLTGGAEGYTF. The CDR3 bases are TGCGCCAGCAGCCTGACAGGGGGCGCAGAAGGCTACACCTTC. V usage is TRBV5-1 and J usage is TRBJ1-2; 10 nucleotides agree with TRBD1. V was pared by 4 bases and J by 8 bases, with 8 bases of the junction left unmatched. CDR3 size: 14 residues. Per the germline V gene, CDR1 is SGHRS and CDR2 is YFSETQ.

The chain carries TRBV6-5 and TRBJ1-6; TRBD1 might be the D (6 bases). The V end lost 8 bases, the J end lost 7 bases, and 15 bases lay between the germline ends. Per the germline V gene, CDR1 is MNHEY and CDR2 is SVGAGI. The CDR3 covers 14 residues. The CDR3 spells CASGPQGINSPLHF. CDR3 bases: TGTGCCAGCGGGCCGCAGGGGATCAATTCACCCCTCCACTTT.

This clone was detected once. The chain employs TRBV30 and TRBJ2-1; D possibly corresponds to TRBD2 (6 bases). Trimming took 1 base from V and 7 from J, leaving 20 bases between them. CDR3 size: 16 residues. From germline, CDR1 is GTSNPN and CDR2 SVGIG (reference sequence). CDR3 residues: CAWSGAGGVITNEQFF. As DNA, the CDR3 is TGTGCCTGGAGTGGGGCCGGGGGTGTGATAACTAATGAGCAGTTCTTC.

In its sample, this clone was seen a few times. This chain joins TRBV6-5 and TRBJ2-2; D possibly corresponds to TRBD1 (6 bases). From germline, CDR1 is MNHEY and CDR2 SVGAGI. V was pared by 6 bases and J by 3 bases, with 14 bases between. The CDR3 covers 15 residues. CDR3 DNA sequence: TGTGCCAGCAGCCAAGACAGGAAACACACCGGGGAGCTGTTTTTT. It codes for CASSQDRKHTGELFF.

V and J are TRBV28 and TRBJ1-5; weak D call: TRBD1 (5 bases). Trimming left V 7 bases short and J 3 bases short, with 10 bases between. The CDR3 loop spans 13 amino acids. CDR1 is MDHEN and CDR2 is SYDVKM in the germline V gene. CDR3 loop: CASMAGYNQPQHF. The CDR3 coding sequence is TGTGCCAGCATGGCAGGGTACAATCAGCCCCAGCATTTT.

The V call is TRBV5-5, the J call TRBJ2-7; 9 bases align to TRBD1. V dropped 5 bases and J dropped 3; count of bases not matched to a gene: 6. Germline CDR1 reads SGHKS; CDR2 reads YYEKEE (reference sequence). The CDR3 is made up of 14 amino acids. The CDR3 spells CASRDRGRDYEQYF. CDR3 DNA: TGTGCCAGCAGGGACAGGGGAAGGGACTACGAGCAGTACTTC.

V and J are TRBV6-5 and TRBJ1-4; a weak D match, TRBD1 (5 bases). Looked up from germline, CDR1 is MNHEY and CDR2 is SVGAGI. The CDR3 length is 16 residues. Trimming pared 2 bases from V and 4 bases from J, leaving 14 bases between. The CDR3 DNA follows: TGTGCCAGCAGTTACCACCACGACAGCAGTAATGAAAAACTGTTTTTT. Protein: CASSYHHDSSNEKLFF.

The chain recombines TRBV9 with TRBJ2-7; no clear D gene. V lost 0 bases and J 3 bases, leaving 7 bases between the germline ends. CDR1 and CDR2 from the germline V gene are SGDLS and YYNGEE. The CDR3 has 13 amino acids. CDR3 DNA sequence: TGTGCCAGCAGCGTAGACGGCGGCTACGAGCAGTACTTC. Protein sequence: CASSVDGGYEQYF.

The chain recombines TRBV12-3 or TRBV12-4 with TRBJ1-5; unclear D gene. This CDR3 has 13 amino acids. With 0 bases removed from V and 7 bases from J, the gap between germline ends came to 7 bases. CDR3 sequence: CASSLARPQPQHF. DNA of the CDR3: TGTGCCAGCAGTTTAGCGCGTCCCCAGCCCCAGCATTTT.

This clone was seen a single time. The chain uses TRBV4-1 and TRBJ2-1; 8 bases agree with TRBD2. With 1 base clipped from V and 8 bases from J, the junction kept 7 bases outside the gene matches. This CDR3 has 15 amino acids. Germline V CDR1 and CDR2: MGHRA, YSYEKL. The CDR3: CASSQVERGFDEQFF. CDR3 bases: TGCGCCAGCAGCCAAGTCGAGCGGGGGTTCGATGAGCAGTTCTTC.

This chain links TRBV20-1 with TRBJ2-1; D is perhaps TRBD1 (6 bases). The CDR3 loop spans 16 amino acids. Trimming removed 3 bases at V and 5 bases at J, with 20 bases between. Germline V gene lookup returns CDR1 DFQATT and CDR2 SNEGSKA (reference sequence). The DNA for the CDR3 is TGCAGTGCTAGTCTCCCCCCACAGGGTAGCGACAATGAGCAGTTCTTC. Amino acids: CSASLPPQGSDNEQFF.

The CDR3 protein is CASSLAGAYNSPLHF. The CDR3 DNA is TGTGCCAGCAGCTTAGCGGGTGCCTATAATTCACCCCTCCACTTT. This chain connects TRBV11-2 to TRBJ1-6; D gene ambiguous. Germline V gene lookup returns CDR1 SGHAT and CDR2 FQNNGV. This CDR3 region has 15 residues. V lost 1 base and J lost 2, with 6 bases in between.

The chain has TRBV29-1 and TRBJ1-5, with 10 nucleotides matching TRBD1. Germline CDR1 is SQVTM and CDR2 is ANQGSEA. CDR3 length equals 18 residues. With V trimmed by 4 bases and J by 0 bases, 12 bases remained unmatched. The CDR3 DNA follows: TGCAGCGTTGCGGGTTTAGAGGGGACAGGGGTTAGCAATCAGCCCCAGCATTTT. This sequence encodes CSVAGLEGTGVSNQPQHF.

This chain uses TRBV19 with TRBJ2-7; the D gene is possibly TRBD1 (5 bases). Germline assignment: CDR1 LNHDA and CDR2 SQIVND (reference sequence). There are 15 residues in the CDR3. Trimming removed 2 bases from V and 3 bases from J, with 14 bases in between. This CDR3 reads CASSIRGRKNYEQYF. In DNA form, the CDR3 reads TGTGCCAGTAGTATAAGGGGCAGAAAGAACTACGAGCAGTACTTC.